These 32 T cell receptor beta chains share one sample of origin, sequenced in a study of blood T cell dynamics during melanoma immunotherapy. Indicated time point: week 3, after first cycle of checkpoint inhibitor. Measured with immunoSEQ multiplex PCR; TCRdb has only the in-frame clones, and not every one. The sample shows approximately 29,000 clones, 65% to 85% of them seen only once. The sample was blood, taken from a patient treated with checkpoint blockade. These receptors were obtained from a human donor with melanoma.

The V call is TRBV5-1, the J call TRBJ2-7; tentatively, D is TRBD2 (6 bases). The germline V gene encodes CDR1 SGHRS and CDR2 YFSETQ. V shed 0 bases and J shed 1 base, with 14 bases lying between them. The CDR3 is 16 amino acids. The CDR3 loop is CASSLVGGVRSYEQYF. In DNA form, the CDR3 reads TGCGCCAGCAGCTTGGTCGGGGGAGTAAGGTCCTACGAGCAGTACTTC.

The chain recombines TRBV28 with TRBJ1-5, with a tentative D call TRBD1 (6 bases). The CDR3 covers 13 residues. Germline assignment: CDR1 MDHEN and CDR2 SYDVKM. With 8 bases removed from V and 3 bases from J, the gap between germline ends came to 11 bases. CDR3 in amino acids: CASSGEINQPQHF. Here the CDR3 DNA reads TGTGCCAGCTCAGGGGAGATCAATCAGCCCCAGCATTTT.

The chain joins TRBV9 to TRBJ2-7; 10 bases agree with TRBD2. Germline-derived CDR1 and CDR2 are SGDLS and YYNGEE. This CDR3 has 14 residues. With 0 bases clipped from V and 3 bases from J, the junction kept 0 bases outside the gene matches. CDR3 nucleotides: TGTGCCAGCAGCGTAGGGACTAGCGGCTACGAGCAGTACTTC. It yields the protein CASSVGTSGYEQYF.

The V gene is TRBV19, the J gene TRBJ1-5; 9 bases are a match to TRBD1. This CDR3 has 14 residues. V trimming: 7 bases; J trimming: 1 base; junction bases outside the gene matches: 2. Germline V gene sequence: CDR1 LNHDA, CDR2 SQIVND (reference sequence). The CDR3 loop reads CASKQGASNQPQHF. CDR3 sequence (DNA): TGTGCCAGTAAACAGGGGGCGAGCAATCAGCCCCAGCATTTT.

The table lists this clone with a few counts. The rearrangement links TRBV7-8 to TRBJ1-2; D is possibly TRBD1 (6 bases). Trimming shortened V by 1 base and J by 8 bases, and 8 bases separated the two germline ends. Germline CDR1 is SGHVS and CDR2 is FQNEAQ. The CDR3 loop spans 12 amino acids. CDR3 bases: TGTGCCAGCAGCTTAGGGGGGCTCGGCTACACCTTC. It encodes CASSLGGLGYTF.

This chain uses TRBV9 with TRBJ2-7, with 11 bases identical to TRBD2. CDR3 length: 14 residues. Germline CDR1 is SGDLS and CDR2 is YYNGEE. After removal of 8 bases from V and 2 bases from J, the junction contained 6 bases not matched to a gene. DNA for the CDR3: TGTGCCAGTATGGGACTAGCGGCGCCCTACGAGCAGTACTTC. Residues: CASMGLAAPYEQYF.

Concerning this clone itself: This sample includes further DNA sequences coding for the same CDR3. The chain carries TRBV9 and TRBJ1-1; D gene ambiguous. CDR3 length: 15 amino acids. V shed 0 bases and J shed 1 base, with 10 bases lying between them. Germline lookup yields CDR1 SGDLS and CDR2 YYNGEE. The CDR3 is CASSVGWTGNTEAFF. In DNA, the CDR3 is TGTGCCAGCAGCGTAGGATGGACGGGGAACACTGAAGCTTTCTTT.

The V gene is TRBV11-2, the J gene TRBJ2-1; TRBD1 matches 9 bases. V was pared by 5 bases and J by 5 bases, with 13 bases of the junction left unmatched. Germline V gene data show CDR1 as SGHAT and CDR2 as FQNNGV. The CDR3 totals 17 residues. This CDR3 is CASSRGPGTGINNEQFF. CDR3 in DNA: TGTGCCAGCAGCCGCGGACCCGGGACAGGGATCAACAATGAGCAGTTCTTC.

The genes are TRBV7-3 and TRBJ1-6; 9 positions match TRBD1. CDR1 SGHTA and CDR2 FQGTGA come from the germline V gene. The V and J ends lost 2 bases and 7 bases, in that order; junction bases with no gene match: 9. CDR3 length: 17 amino acids. In DNA, the CDR3 is TGTGCCAGCAGCTTAGGGGGCTCCGGGACAGGGAATTCACCCCTCCACTTT. It is translated as CASSLGGSGTGNSPLHF.

V is TRBV9 and J is TRBJ2-4, with 7 bases lining up with TRBD2. The CDR3 sequence is 16 residues long. V was pared by 3 bases and J by 0 bases, with 6 bases of the junction left unmatched. Germline V gene data show CDR1 as SGDLS and CDR2 as YYNGEE. The CDR3 loop reads CASSAGGSLAKNIQYF. CDR3 DNA: TGTGCCAGCAGCGCGGGGGGTAGCCTAGCCAAAAACATTCAGTACTTC.

V is TRBV6-5 and J is TRBJ2-1, with 9 bases that match TRBD1. Germline loops: CDR1 MNHEY, CDR2 SVGAGI. The junction had 9 bases not matched to a gene; V was cut back by 5 bases and J by 7 bases. The CDR3 consists of 15 residues. The DNA for the CDR3 is TGTGCCAGCAGTAAACAGGGGGCGCAGAGTAATGAGCAGTTCTTC. It codes for CASSKQGAQSNEQFF.

The chain joins TRBV9 to TRBJ2-5; D possibly corresponds to TRBD1 (6 bases). Germline CDR1 SGDLS, CDR2 YYNGEE. V dropped 4 bases and J dropped 2 bases, with 9 bases sitting between them. CDR3 length: 13 amino acids. CDR3 sequence (DNA): TGTGCCAGCAGCAAAGGACAGCAAGAGACCCAGTACTTC. Protein product: CASSKGQQETQYF. The variable domain in full, completed from reference TRBV9 and TRBJ2-5, reads DSGVTQTPKHLITATGQRVTLRCSPRSGDLSVYWYQQSLDQGLQFLIQYYNGEERAKGNILERFSAQQFPDLHSELNLSSLELGDSALYFCASSKGQQETQYFGPGTRLLVL.

This chain joins TRBV7-2 and TRBJ1-1, with D possibly matching TRBD1 (6 bases). The CDR3 length is 13 residues. Trimming removed 1 base at V and 5 bases at J, with 8 bases between. Germline CDR1 SGHTA, CDR2 FQGNSA. The CDR3 is CASSLDQGTEAFF. In DNA form, the CDR3 reads TGTGCCAGCAGCTTAGACCAGGGGACTGAAGCTTTCTTT.

The CDR3 bases are TGTGCCAGCACCCGGGGCGGGAGGGAGAATGAGCAGTTCTTC. This encodes CASTRGGRENEQFF. The J gene is TRBJ2-1, the V gene TRBV2; 9 bases line up with TRBD2. Germline V gives CDR1 SNHLY, CDR2 FYNNEI. V shed 7 bases and J 7 bases; nucleotides not matched to a gene: 8. This CDR3 contains 14 residues.

This clone was counted a single time. The chain links TRBV10-1 to TRBJ2-3, with D perhaps TRBD1 (5 bases). CDR3 length: 17 residues. The germline V gene has CDR1 WNHNN and CDR2 SYGVQD (reference sequence). The V end was cut by 7 bases, the J end by 6 bases, with 26 bases between. CDR3 in DNA: TGCGCCAGCACCCCTGGGGCTAGTGCTCTTGGGCACGATACGCAGTATTTT. Translation: CASTPGASALGHDTQYF.

The CDR3: CASSVGQGYNEQFF. The CDR3 DNA reads TGCGCCAGCAGTGTTGGACAGGGCTACAATGAGCAGTTCTTC. V gene TRBV10-2 combines with J gene TRBJ2-1, with 8 bases aligning to TRBD1. The CDR3 has 14 amino acids. CDR1 is WSHSY, CDR2 SAAADI, per germline. The J segment lost 3 bases and the V segment lost 4 bases, leaving 2 bases of the junction unmatched.

The chain combines TRBV7-3 with TRBJ2-2; 10 positions match TRBD2. This CDR3 comprises 16 residues. V lost 2 bases to trimming and J lost 9 bases; unmatched junction nucleotides: 9. Germline CDR1 is SGHTA and CDR2 is FQGTGA. CDR3 nucleotides: TGTGCCAGCAGCTTAGGTGCTAGCGGGGGCCCCCGGGAGCTGTTTTTT. It yields the protein CASSLGASGGPRELFF. Full variable domain (rest looked up from reference TRBV7-3 and TRBJ2-2): GAGVSQTPSNKVTEKGKYVELRCDPISGHTALYWYRQSLGQGPEFLIYFQGTGAADDSGLPNDRFFAVRPEGSVSTLKIQRTERGDSAVYLCASSLGASGGPRELFFGEGSRLTVL.

The V call is TRBV27, the J call TRBJ2-7, with 9 bases that match TRBD1. Trimming took 2 bases from V and 6 from J; bases not matched to a gene: 5. CDR1 and CDR2 from the germline V gene are MNHEY and SMNVEV (reference sequence). This CDR3 comprises 14 residues. The CDR3 region is CASSLLDRGSEQYF. The CDR3 DNA reads TGTGCCAGCAGTTTACTGGACAGGGGCAGCGAGCAGTACTTC.

Points on this clone: The junction and the germline gene differ at one end; a read error may be behind it. The chain employs TRBV14 and TRBJ1-1; 7 bases line up with TRBD1. Germline CDR1 SGHDN, CDR2 FVKESK. The CDR3 has 15 amino acids. CDR3 in DNA: TGTGCCAGCAGCCATGAACAGGGGTTTGGCACTAAAGCTTTCTTT. It is translated as CASSHEQGFGTKAFF.

The chain has TRBV7-2 and TRBJ1-6; TRBD1 is a possible D gene (5 bases). There are 14 residues in the CDR3. Germline V gene data show CDR1 as SGHTA and CDR2 as FQGNSA. Trimming left V 3 bases short and J 5 bases short, with 8 bases between. The CDR3, as DNA: TGTGCCAGCAGCTTCCAGGGAGATAATTCACCCCTCCACTTT. Translation gives CASSFQGDNSPLHF.

This rearrangement joins TRBV10-2 to TRBJ2-7; D might be TRBD2 (6 bases). Germline CDR1 is WSHSY and CDR2 is SAAADI. The CDR3 spans 15 residues. V was trimmed by 7 bases and J by 7 bases, leaving 23 bases between them. CDR3 in amino acids: CASTEMTSFRPEQYF. CDR3 nucleotides: TGCGCCAGCACCGAGATGACTAGTTTCCGTCCAGAGCAGTACTTC.

The DNA for the CDR3 is TGTGCCAGCAGTTACTCCGACAGAAACTATGGCTACACCTTC. This sequence encodes CASSYSDRNYGYTF. The rearrangement uses TRBV6-5 and TRBJ1-2; possibly TRBD1 for D (5 bases). CDR3 length: 14 amino acids. V was clipped by 0 bases and J by 2 bases, with 7 bases between them. Germline CDR1 MNHEY, CDR2 SVGAGI.

This clone was detected a few times. The chain is built from TRBV9 and TRBJ1-2, with a tentative D call TRBD1 (6 bases). With 3 bases removed from V and 7 bases from J, the gap between germline ends came to 22 bases. Per the germline V gene, CDR1 is SGDLS and CDR2 is YYNGEE. The length of the CDR3 is 16 residues. CDR3 amino acids: CASSAFSGTLAGGYTF. CDR3 nucleotide sequence: TGTGCCAGCAGCGCCTTCTCCGGGACATTAGCCGGTGGCTACACCTTC.

This clone was detected a few times. The chain employs TRBV28 and TRBJ2-2; D possibly corresponds to TRBD2 (6 bases). Germline loops: CDR1 MDHEN, CDR2 SYDVKM. The CDR3 spans 13 residues. With 5 bases removed from V and 8 bases from J, the gap between germline ends came to 12 bases. The CDR3 loop reads CASSRGGTGELFF. In DNA form, the CDR3 reads TGTGCCAGCAGTCGGGGCGGGACGGGGGAGCTGTTTTTT.

This chain uses TRBV30 with TRBJ1-1; TRBD1 aligns across 9 bases. This CDR3 contains 13 residues. Per germline, CDR1 GTSNPN and CDR2 SVGIG (reference sequence). The V and J ends lost 4 bases and 9 bases, in that order; junction bases with no gene match: 9. The CDR3 protein is CAWTQEGQGQAFF. DNA of the CDR3: TGTGCCTGGACCCAAGAGGGACAGGGTCAAGCTTTCTTT.

CDR3 sequence (DNA): TGTGCCAGCAGGGTTCAACAGGGTTACGAGCAGTACTTC. This gives the protein CASRVQQGYEQYF. J is TRBJ2-7 and V is TRBV28; D may be TRBD1 (6 bases). This CDR3 spans 13 amino acids. The V end was cut by 6 bases, the J end by 4 bases, with 13 bases between. Germline assignment: CDR1 MDHEN and CDR2 SYDVKM.

The chain recombines TRBV19 with TRBJ1-1; D gene uncertain. CDR1 and CDR2 from the germline V gene are LNHDA and SQIVND (reference sequence). The germline V and J ends were trimmed by 3 bases and 1 base, with 6 bases remaining between them. The CDR3 totals 13 residues. In DNA form, the CDR3 reads TGTGCCAGTAGTATGATGCCGAACACTGAAGCTTTCTTT. Residues: CASSMMPNTEAFF.

This chain connects TRBV5-8 to TRBJ1-5; unclear D gene. The V end was cut by 2 bases, the J end by 3 bases, with 6 bases between. This CDR3 has 13 residues. CDR1 and CDR2 from the germline V gene are SGHTS and YDEGEE. The CDR3 sequence: CASSFGTNQPQHF. CDR3 nucleotides: TGTGCCAGCAGCTTCGGAACCAATCAGCCCCAGCATTTT.

The chain uses TRBV7-2 and TRBJ2-5, with 11 nucleotides matching TRBD2. From germline, CDR1 is SGHTA and CDR2 FQGNSA. CDR3 length: 16 residues. Trimming took 5 bases from V and 1 from J; bases not matched to a gene: 6. DNA for the CDR3: TGTGCCAGCAGCCCACGACTAGCGGGACTCCAAGAGACCCAGTACTTC. It translates to CASSPRLAGLQETQYF. Based on the CDR3 plus reference TRBV7-2 and TRBJ2-5, the full variable domain is GAGVSQSPSNKVTEKGKDVELRCDPISGHTALYWYRQSLGQGLEFLIYFQGNSAPDKSGLPSDRFSAERTGGSVSTLTIQRTQQEDSAVYLCASSPRLAGLQETQYFGPGTRLLVL.

The CDR3 sequence is CASSLALTGGHGYTF. Written as DNA, the CDR3 is TGTGCCAGCAGCTTAGCCCTAACAGGGGGGCATGGCTACACCTTC. The chain is built from TRBV7-9 and TRBJ1-2; 8 bases fit TRBD1. The germline V gene encodes CDR1 SEHNR and CDR2 FQNEAQ (reference sequence). This CDR3 comprises 15 residues. The V and J ends lost 0 bases and 6 bases, in that order; junction bases with no gene match: 6.

The gene calls are TRBV7-2 and TRBJ2-2, with 8 positions matching TRBD1. The germline CDR1 and CDR2 sequences are SGHTA and FQGNSA. The CDR3 spans 16 residues. J gave up 4 bases and V 1 base, and 5 bases lay outside the gene matches. The CDR3 protein is CASSLGPGGGTGELFF. For the CDR3, the DNA is TGTGCCAGCAGCTTAGGGCCAGGGGGCGGCACCGGGGAGCTGTTTTTT.

The chain uses TRBV2 and TRBJ2-7; D might be TRBD1 or TRBD2, each matching 5 bases. CDR3 length: 14 residues. Between the trimmed V and J ends, which lost 6 bases and 7 bases, there was a span of 19 bases. Germline V lookup: CDR1 SNHLY, CDR2 FYNNEI. CDR3 sequence: CASSVRGTSGEQYF. For the CDR3, the DNA is TGTGCCAGCAGCGTTCGAGGGACGTCGGGGGAGCAGTACTTC.